The 29 T cell receptor beta chains reported below all come from one sample, sequenced in a study of radiation and T cells in renal cell carcinoma. Sequenced by immunoSEQ multiplex PCR; TCRdb stores in-frame clones only, minus some. Found here are about 130,000 clones, approximately 90% of them singletons; the top ten hold more than 10%. Time point indicated: baseline pretreatment blood. Treatment noted: 15 Gy SBRT to primary tumor, nephrectomy 4 weeks later. Sequenced here: blood, sampled from a patient whose treatment included radiotherapy and nephrectomy. These receptors all come from a woman aged 45-65 years with renal cell carcinoma.

V is TRBV7-2 and J is TRBJ2-3; 11 bases match TRBD2. Germline V gives CDR1 SGHTA, CDR2 FQGNSA. The ends lost 5 bases at V and 5 bases at J; junction bases unmatched: 3. CDR3 length: 14 amino acids. CDR3 DNA sequence: TGTGCCAGCAGCAGCGGACTAGCGGGAGATACGCAGTATTTT. Translation: CASSSGLAGDTQYF.

The chain uses TRBV19 and TRBJ1-2; D gene unclear. The V end lost 5 bases, the J end lost 2 bases, and 18 bases lay between the germline ends. The CDR3 is made up of 16 amino acids. Germline V gives CDR1 LNHDA, CDR2 SQIVND (reference sequence). The CDR3 DNA reads TGTGCCAGTAGTCCCCGGAGTGGCGAACCCAACTATGGCTACACCTTC. It codes for CASSPRSGEPNYGYTF. Looking up the rest from reference TRBV19 and TRBJ1-2 gives the full variable domain: DGGITQSPKYLFRKEGQNVTLSCEQNLNHDAMYWYRQDPGQGLRLIYYSQIVNDFQKGDIAEGYSVSREKKESFPLTVTSAQKNPTAFYLCASSPRSGEPNYGYTFGSGTRLTVV.

The rearrangement links TRBV2 to TRBJ2-2; TRBD2 aligns across 8 bases. J gave up 6 bases and V 7 bases, and 10 bases lay outside the gene matches. The CDR3 spans 15 residues. Germline V gene sequence: CDR1 SNHLY, CDR2 FYNNEI. The CDR3 loop is CASTISGGGAGELFF. The CDR3, as DNA: TGTGCCAGCACCATAAGCGGGGGAGGGGCCGGGGAGCTGTTTTTT.

The V and J genes are TRBV4-2 and TRBJ1-4; 9 nucleotides align to TRBD1. V lost 2 bases, J lost 4 bases, and 2 bases stayed unmatched. The CDR3 covers 15 residues. CDR1 is LGHNA, CDR2 YNFKEQ, per germline. DNA for the CDR3: TGTGCCAGCAGCCAACCGGGACAGGGTAATGAAAAACTGTTTTTT. This sequence encodes CASSQPGQGNEKLFF.

The rearrangement links TRBV15 to TRBJ2-1; 8 positions agree with TRBD2. The CDR3 is 15 amino acids. Per germline, CDR1 LNHNV and CDR2 YYDKDF (reference sequence). The V gene end was trimmed by 7 bases and the J gene end by 8 bases; junction bases not matched to a gene: 13. This chain's CDR3 is CATTRERGKIDEQFF. CDR3 bases: TGTGCCACCACCCGAGAGCGGGGGAAGATTGATGAGCAGTTCTTC.

The genes are TRBV2 and TRBJ2-3, with TRBD2 matching over 7 bases. The CDR3 is 15 amino acids. CDR1 is SNHLY and CDR2 is FYNNEI in the germline V gene. With V trimmed by 3 bases and J by 0 bases, 3 bases remained unmatched. The chain's CDR3 is CASSEERGSTDTQYF. DNA of the CDR3: TGTGCCAGCAGTGAGGAGCGGGGTAGCACAGATACGCAGTATTTT.

This clone was recorded only once. This sequence joins TRBV25-1 and TRBJ1-2; no definite D call. This CDR3 contains 14 residues. Trimming took 0 bases from V and 1 from J, leaving 6 bases between them. Germline V gene data show CDR1 as MGHDK and CDR2 as SYGVNS. CDR3 sequence: CASSEYSSNYGYTF. The CDR3 nucleotides are TGTGCCAGCAGTGAATATTCCAGTAACTATGGCTACACCTTC.

The V gene is TRBV12-5, the J gene TRBJ1-4, with no clear D. Germline CDR1 LGHNT, CDR2 FRNRAP. The CDR3 runs 14 residues. Deletions cut 5 bases from V and 0 bases from J, with 7 bases between. CDR3 amino acids: CASGKGTTNEKLFF. The CDR3 coding sequence is TGTGCTAGTGGTAAAGGAACAACTAATGAAAAACTGTTTTTT.

This CDR3 reads CASSPPSSGTDTQYF. The CDR3 region has the DNA TGCGCCAGCAGCCCACCAAGTAGCGGGACAGATACGCAGTATTTT. The gene calls are TRBV4-1 and TRBJ2-3, with 7 bases matching TRBD2. After removal of 4 bases from V and 3 bases from J, the junction contained 7 bases not matched to a gene. The CDR3 has 15 residues. Germline V CDR1 and CDR2: MGHRA, YSYEKL.

The V and J genes are TRBV29-1 and TRBJ2-2, with 9 bases fitting TRBD2. After removal of 3 bases from V and 6 bases from J, the junction contained 5 bases not matched to a gene. CDR1 and CDR2 (germline): SQVTM, ANQGSEA. This CDR3 has 14 amino acids. DNA for the CDR3: TGCAGCGTTGACCCAGCGGGGGGCGCCGGGGAGCTGTTTTTT. This encodes CSVDPAGGAGELFF.

This chain joins TRBV11-3 and TRBJ2-7; TRBD1 might be the D (5 bases). The CDR3 totals 13 residues. Germline loops: CDR1 SGHNT, CDR2 YENEEA. Between the trimmed V and J ends, which lost 5 bases and 7 bases, there was a span of 15 bases. CDR3 residues: CASSPRRGGEQYF. The CDR3 DNA reads TGTGCCAGCAGCCCCCGTAGGGGTGGAGAGCAGTACTTC.

The V gene is TRBV5-1, the J gene TRBJ1-1; weak D call: TRBD1 (5 bases). V shed 2 bases and J shed 1 base, with 18 bases lying between them. The CDR3 has 17 residues. Germline V gene sequence: CDR1 SGHRS, CDR2 YFSETQ. The CDR3 DNA reads as TGCGCCAGCAGCTTAAAAGAACTTGTAGGGGCGAACACTGAAGCTTTCTTT. It translates to CASSLKELVGANTEAFF.

The chain couples TRBV4-3 to TRBJ1-1; the D is unclear. Germline CDR1 reads LGHNA; CDR2 reads YSLEER. The CDR3 runs 14 residues. Deletions cut 0 bases from V and 5 bases from J, with 10 bases between. For the CDR3, the DNA is TGCGCCAGCAGCCAAGATGTGTCAGCAACTGAAGCTTTCTTT. Translated: CASSQDVSATEAFF.

The rearrangement links TRBV18 to TRBJ1-2, with a tentative D call TRBD1 (6 bases). The CDR3 length is 14 residues. Trimming stripped 3 bases from V and 1 base from J, with 9 bases between. The V gene's germline CDR1 is KGHSH and CDR2 LQKENI. The CDR3 DNA sequence: TGTGCCAGCTCACCGACGGACAGTAACTATGGCTACACCTTC. Protein sequence: CASSPTDSNYGYTF.

V is TRBV6-5 and J is TRBJ1-4; D might be TRBD1 (6 bases). The germline V gene has CDR1 MNHEY and CDR2 SVGAGI. Trimming removed 8 bases at V and 1 base at J, with 14 bases between. This CDR3 contains 15 residues. The CDR3 reads CASSGLGGTNEKLFF. Written as DNA, the CDR3 is TGTGCCAGCTCAGGGCTAGGGGGAACTAATGAAAAACTGTTTTTT.

The CDR3 loop is CASSSNLGQGLDTQYF. The CDR3 DNA follows: TGTGCCAGCAGCTCTAACCTGGGACAGGGTTTAGATACGCAGTATTTT. The rearrangement joins TRBV7-9 to TRBJ2-3, with 9 bases fitting TRBD1. Per the germline V gene, CDR1 is SEHNR and CDR2 is FQNEAQ (reference sequence). After removal of 4 bases from V and 5 bases from J, the junction contained 10 bases not matched to a gene. The CDR3 has 16 residues.

The chain carries TRBV7-5 and TRBJ2-5. TRBV7-5 is termed a pseudogene. This CDR3 has 15 amino acids. The CDR3 region has the DNA TGTGCCAGAAGCTTAGCGTGGCAGGGAGAAGAGACCCAGTACTTC. It is translated as CARSLAWQGEETQYF.

In this sample, this clone turned up once. The V and J genes are TRBV7-2 and TRBJ1-1, with D possibly being TRBD1 (5 bases). Per germline, CDR1 SGHTA and CDR2 FQGNSA. The ends were cut back, 6 bases at V and 7 bases at J, with 15 bases in the middle. The length of the CDR3 is 13 residues. CDR3 in DNA: TGTGCCAGCAGATGGGACCGTAAACTTGAAGCTTTCTTT. Protein sequence: CASRWDRKLEAFF.

This chain uses TRBV6-5 with TRBJ2-1; D remains unclear. Deletions cut 5 bases from V and 15 bases from J, with 17 bases between. The V gene's germline CDR1 is MNHEY and CDR2 SVGAGI. The length of the CDR3 is 12 residues. DNA of the CDR3: TGTGCCAGCAGTCTTCGTGATAGGCGGTTGTTCTTC. As protein: CASSLRDRRLFF.

The chain carries TRBV12-5 and TRBJ2-2; 7 bases are shared with TRBD2. V shed 6 bases, J shed 3 bases, and the junction held 1 base outside the gene matches. CDR1 and CDR2 (germline): LGHNT, FRNRAP. The CDR3 is made up of 13 amino acids. The chain's CDR3 is CASGREDTGELFF. Written as DNA, the CDR3 is TGTGCTAGTGGCCGGGAGGACACCGGGGAGCTGTTTTTT.

V gene TRBV11-1 combines with J gene TRBJ2-2; 9 bases match TRBD2. The ends lost 4 bases at V and 6 bases at J; junction bases unmatched: 3. CDR1 and CDR2 from the germline V gene are SGHAT and FQDESV (reference sequence). The CDR3 is made up of 14 amino acids. The CDR3 DNA is TGTGCCAGCAGCTGGGGACTAGCTGCCGGGGAGCTGTTTTTT. Translating gives CASSWGLAAGELFF.

The CDR3 region has the DNA TGTGCCAGTAGTACGTCGCCCAGGGAGGATCAGCCCCAGCATTTT. It is translated as CASSTSPREDQPQHF. V and J are TRBV19 and TRBJ1-5, with D perhaps TRBD1 (5 bases). Germline V gene sequence: CDR1 LNHDA, CDR2 SQIVND (reference sequence). The V end lost 4 bases, the J end lost 5 bases, and 15 bases lay between the germline ends. This CDR3 spans 15 amino acids.

The chain has TRBV7-9 and TRBJ2-1; possible D gene TRBD1, 5 bases. V dropped 0 bases and J dropped 6 bases, with 12 bases sitting between them. Germline CDR1 is SEHNR and CDR2 is FQNEAQ (reference sequence). The CDR3 is made up of 15 amino acids. As DNA, the CDR3 is TGTGCCAGCAGCTTAGCGCAGGGTCACTCCAATGAGCAGTTCTTC. This codes for CASSLAQGHSNEQFF. Variable domain in full (rest from reference TRBV7-9 and TRBJ2-1): DTGVSQNPRHKITKRGQNVTFRCDPISEHNRLYWYRQTLGQGPEFLTYFQNEAQLEKSRLLSDRFSAERPKGSFSTLEIQRTEQGDSAMYLCASSLAQGHSNEQFFGPGTRLTVL.

CDR3 protein: CASSAGTTQETQYF. The CDR3 DNA is TGTGCCAGTAGCGCCGGGACTACTCAAGAGACCCAGTACTTC. The chain is built from TRBV19 and TRBJ2-5; 7 positions agree with TRBD2. The CDR3 runs 14 residues. Unmatched junction bases numbered 6, after V lost 6 bases and J lost 2 bases. CDR1 is LNHDA, CDR2 SQIVND, per germline (reference sequence).

The rearrangement uses TRBV5-6 and TRBJ2-7, with D possibly matching TRBD2 (6 bases). The CDR3 has 16 residues. Looked up from germline, CDR1 is SGHDT and CDR2 is YYEEEE. The V end was cut by 2 bases, the J end by 3 bases, with 18 bases between. The CDR3 nucleotides read TGTGCCAGCAGCTTAGGATGGGGCGGGGTAGACTACGAGCAGTACTTC. This gives the protein CASSLGWGGVDYEQYF.

The rearrangement links TRBV6-6 to TRBJ2-5, with D possibly being TRBD1 (6 bases). With 7 bases removed from V and 2 bases from J, the gap between germline ends came to 14 bases. CDR3 length: 14 residues. Germline assignment: CDR1 MNHNY and CDR2 SVGAGI (reference sequence). The CDR3 DNA is TGTGCCAGCACCAAGAGTACAGGGCAAGAGACCCAGTACTTC. It specifies CASTKSTGQETQYF.

The chain carries TRBV5-8 and TRBJ1-4; D unclear. V gave up 4 bases and J gave up 8 bases, with 9 bases separating them. The germline V gene encodes CDR1 SGHTS and CDR2 YDEGEE. CDR3 length: 12 amino acids. CDR3 coding DNA: TGTGCCAGCAGCCCCGGTAGGGAAAAACTGTTTTTT. This codes for CASSPGREKLFF.

V gene TRBV10-3 combines with J gene TRBJ1-3, with a possible D match to TRBD1 (5 bases). Trimming took 10 bases from V and 0 from J, leaving 13 bases between them. Germline values: CDR1 ENHRY, CDR2 SYGVKD. The CDR3 consists of 14 residues. The chain's CDR3 is CATQQDPSGNTIYF. Here the CDR3 DNA reads TGTGCCACCCAACAGGATCCCTCTGGAAACACCATATATTTT.

Details on this clone: A read error may produce the germline difference seen at one junction end. CDR3: CASSVGQGEPFF. The CDR3 DNA reads as TGTGCCAGCAGCGTAGGACAGGGTGAACCTTTCTTT. The chain recombines TRBV9 with TRBJ1-1; TRBD1 matches at 7 bases. The CDR3 covers 12 residues. From germline, CDR1 is SGDLS and CDR2 YYNGEE.